These 27 T cell receptor beta chains were all obtained from the same sample, sequenced in a study of blood T cells in healthy people across ages. A second PCR, run for roughly 7 to 11 cycles, used a sample-barcoded 5' primer plus a J-beta primer mix. Using its own MiXCR run on the 5' RACE reads, TCRdb lists one record per CDR3 protein. The sample yields about 1 million distinct CDR3 sequences, more than 40% seen once. Sequences were obtained from blood. Receptors originate from a woman between 55 and 75 years old in good health.

The CDR3 protein is CASQFDRGGNNEQFF. The CDR3 DNA is TGTGCCAGCCAGTTTGATCGCGGGGGGAACAATGAGCAGTTCTTC. The chain carries TRBV2 and TRBJ2-1; TRBD2 matches 8 bases. This CDR3 is built from 15 residues. The V gene's germline CDR1 is SNHLY and CDR2 FYNNEI. V gave up 8 bases and J gave up 5 bases; unmatched junction bases: 11.

There are a few counts of this clonotype. This CDR3 reads CASSSQLAAVSTDTQYF. CDR3 nucleotides: TGTGCCAGCAGTTCTCAACTAGCGGCGGTTAGCACAGATACGCAGTATTTT. This chain links TRBV13 with TRBJ2-3, with TRBD2 matching 8 bases. Germline CDR1 and CDR2: PRHDT and FYEKMQ (reference sequence). The CDR3 consists of 17 residues. Trimming cost V 6 bases and J 0 bases; bases outside gene matches: 11.

The chain couples TRBV20-1 to TRBJ2-3; TRBD1 is a possible D gene (6 bases). With 0 bases removed from V and 1 base from J, the gap between germline ends came to 8 bases. CDR1 is DFQATT, CDR2 SNEGSKA, per germline (reference sequence). The CDR3 spans 14 residues. The CDR3 sequence is CSAREQGRTDTQYF. For the CDR3, the DNA is TGCAGTGCTAGAGAACAGGGCCGCACAGATACGCAGTATTTT.

The V gene is TRBV15, the J gene TRBJ2-4; the match to TRBD1 covers 8 bases. This CDR3 is built from 15 residues. The germline V gene encodes CDR1 LNHNV and CDR2 YYDKDF (reference sequence). J lost 7 bases, V lost 4 bases, and 9 bases had no gene match. CDR3 protein: CATSTVDRGLNIQYF. DNA for the CDR3: TGTGCCACCAGCACTGTAGACAGGGGCCTCAACATTCAGTACTTC. Full variable domain (rest looked up from reference TRBV15 and TRBJ2-4): DAMVIQNPRYQVTQFGKPVTLSCSQTLNHNVMYWYQQKSSQAPKLLFHYYDKDFNNEADTPDNFQSRRPNTSFCFLDIRSPGLGDTAMYLCATSTVDRGLNIQYFGAGTRLSVL.

This clonotype was seen only a few times. The J gene is TRBJ2-7, the V gene TRBV20-1; 8 bases map to TRBD2. The CDR3 runs 15 residues. V shed 6 bases, J shed 5 bases, and the junction held 15 bases outside the gene matches. CDR1 is DFQATT, CDR2 SNEGSKA, per germline (reference sequence). The CDR3 bases are TGCAGTGCAAGGTCGCACCGGGAGGGCTTCCACGAGCAGTACTTC. Amino acid sequence: CSARSHREGFHEQYF.

The V call is TRBV20-1, the J call TRBJ2-3; no reliable D call. Germline values: CDR1 DFQATT, CDR2 SNEGSKA (reference sequence). The CDR3 runs 13 residues. Trimming took off 3 bases at V and 1 base at J, with 8 bases between the two ends. The CDR3 region is CSASLSRTDTQYF. The CDR3 DNA follows: TGCAGTGCTAGTCTGTCCCGCACAGATACGCAGTATTTT.

The CDR3 sequence is CASSLGISGPYEQYF. The DNA of the CDR3 is TGTGCCAGCAGTCTAGGGATTAGCGGGCCATACGAGCAGTACTTC. The gene calls are TRBV28 and TRBJ2-7; TRBD2 aligns across 7 bases. V dropped 5 bases and J dropped 4; count of bases not matched to a gene: 11. This CDR3 contains 15 residues. Germline CDR1 is MDHEN and CDR2 is SYDVKM. Together with reference TRBV28 and TRBJ2-7, the CDR3 gives the full variable domain: DVKVTQSSRYLVKRTGEKVFLECVQDMDHENMFWYRQDPGLGLRLIYFSYDVKMKEKGDIPEGYSVSREKKERFSLILESASTNQTSMYLCASSLGISGPYEQYFGPGTRLTVT.

The chain couples TRBV29-1 to TRBJ2-2; D is possibly TRBD1 (5 bases). V dropped 2 bases and J dropped 4 bases, with 5 bases sitting between them. The CDR3 is made up of 12 amino acids. Germline loops: CDR1 SQVTM, CDR2 ANQGSEA. DNA of the CDR3: TGCAGCGTTGAACAGGGCACCGGGGAGCTGTTTTTT. Its translation is CSVEQGTGELFF.

The chain carries TRBV5-1 and TRBJ2-7, with 8 bases identical to TRBD2. The end of the DNA fits TRBJ2-5 better, so the J call may be wrong. The germline V gene has CDR1 SGHRS and CDR2 YFSETQ. The CDR3 loop spans 15 amino acids. The CDR3 loop reads CASSLDGRALKTQYF. The CDR3 DNA reads as TGCGCCAGCAGCTTGGACGGGAGGGCCTTGAAGACCCAGTACTTC.

The chain recombines TRBV28 with TRBJ1-5; no clear D. This CDR3 comprises 19 residues. Looked up from germline, CDR1 is MDHEN and CDR2 is SYDVKM. V shed 4 bases and J shed 1 base, with 23 bases lying between them. CDR3 bases: TGTGCCAGCAGTTGGCGCCGGAGCCCTCGGGCGGGGAGCAATCAGCCCCAGCATTTT. Translation: CASSWRRSPRAGSNQPQHF. Looking up the rest from reference TRBV28 and TRBJ1-5 gives the full variable domain: DVKVTQSSRYLVKRTGEKVFLECVQDMDHENMFWYRQDPGLGLRLIYFSYDVKMKEKGDIPEGYSVSREKKERFSLILESASTNQTSMYLCASSWRRSPRAGSNQPQHFGDGTRLSIL.

The chain employs TRBV5-1 and TRBJ1-1, with TRBD1 matching over 9 bases. The CDR3 consists of 15 residues. CDR1 and CDR2 from the germline V gene are SGHRS and YFSETQ. J was trimmed by 5 bases and V by 4 bases; bases with no gene match: 9. DNA for the CDR3: TGCGCCAGCAGCATTGGGTTACAGGGGGCAACTGAAGCTTTCTTT. This sequence encodes CASSIGLQGATEAFF.

The gene calls are TRBV10-3 and TRBJ2-5; D is perhaps TRBD2 (6 bases). V dropped 3 bases and J dropped 5 bases, with 13 bases sitting between them. The CDR3 length is 14 residues. The germline CDR1 and CDR2 sequences are ENHRY and SYGVKD. The CDR3 protein is CAISDSGEYETQYF. CDR3 DNA sequence: TGTGCCATCAGTGATTCGGGGGAGTACGAGACCCAGTACTTC.

The chain is built from TRBV7-8 and TRBJ1-5; D uncertain. Germline CDR1 reads SGHVS; CDR2 reads FQNEAQ. Trimming removed 5 bases at V and 4 bases at J, with 21 bases between. The CDR3 sequence is 17 residues long. Here the CDR3 DNA reads TGTGCCAGCAGCGACGACGCACCGAGGGCCAAGAATCAGCCCCAGCATTTT. Translation: CASSDDAPRAKNQPQHF. The whole variable domain, filled in from reference TRBV7-8 and TRBJ1-5, reads GAGVSQSPRYKVAKRGQDVALRCDPISGHVSLFWYQQALGQGPEFLTYFQNEAQLDKSGLPSDRFFAERPEGSVSTLKIQRTQQEDSAVYLCASSDDAPRAKNQPQHFGDGTRLSIL.

This clonotype was observed many times. This chain links TRBV20-1 with TRBJ1-2; TRBD1 aligns across 9 bases. CDR1 and CDR2 (germline): DFQATT, SNEGSKA (reference sequence). CDR3 length: 13 residues. V lost 6 bases and J lost 7; bases outside the gene matches: 9. CDR3 in DNA: TGCAGTGCGCCACCGGGACAGGGTTTTGGCTACACCTTC. Translating gives CSAPPGQGFGYTF.

This clonotype was counted only a few times. The chain links TRBV7-3 to TRBJ2-5; TRBD2 aligns across 12 bases. The better agreement between TRBJ2-7 and the DNA end casts doubt on the J call. The germline gives CDR1 SGHTA, CDR2 FQGTGA. The length of the CDR3 is 15 residues. The CDR3 DNA reads as TGTGCCAGCAGCTTAGGACTAGCGGGAACGGGCGAGCAGTACTTC. Protein: CASSLGLAGTGEQYF.

V usage is TRBV29-1 and J usage is TRBJ2-2; 10 bases line up with TRBD1. Germline lookup yields CDR1 SQVTM and CDR2 ANQGSEA. The CDR3 sequence is 19 residues long. V lost 6 bases and J lost 3; bases outside the gene matches: 19. CDR3 nucleotides: TGCAGCGTCCCGGGCTTGGGACAGGGGCAAGGCGTTGACACCGGGGAGCTGTTTTTT. This codes for CSVPGLGQGQGVDTGELFF.

The chain joins TRBV2 to TRBJ2-3, with a possible D match to TRBD1 (5 bases). Germline CDR1 reads SNHLY; CDR2 reads FYNNEI. Deletions cut 4 bases from V and 2 bases from J, with 13 bases between. CDR3 length equals 15 residues. CDR3 DNA sequence: TGTGCCAGCAGTGGGGGCAGAACTTTCACAGATACGCAGTATTTT. This sequence encodes CASSGGRTFTDTQYF. Using reference TRBV2 and TRBJ2-3 for the parts outside the CDR3, the full variable domain is EPEVTQTPSHQVTQMGQEVILRCVPISNHLYFYWYRQILGQKVEFLVSFYNNEISEKSEIFDDQFSVERPDGSNFTLKIRSTKLEDSAMYFCASSGGRTFTDTQYFGPGTRLTVL.

V is TRBV20-1 and J is TRBJ2-7; 7 bases align to TRBD1. Germline V gives CDR1 DFQATT, CDR2 SNEGSKA (reference sequence). The CDR3 runs to 14 residues. The junction had 12 bases not matched to a gene; V was cut back by 4 bases and J by 6 bases. The CDR3 here is CSATQRQGRVEQYF. In DNA form, the CDR3 reads TGCAGTGCTACCCAACGACAGGGTCGAGTCGAGCAGTACTTC.

This chain joins TRBV12-1 and TRBJ2-3; the table's D gene call, TRBD2, was not cross checked with the DNA. TRBV12-1 is a pseudogene. This CDR3 has 17 amino acids. The CDR3 spells CASVYWGVRDGADTQYF. Here the CDR3 DNA reads TGTGCCAGCGTGTACTGGGGAGTCCGGGATGGGGCAGATACGCAGTATTTT.

Here the CDR3 DNA reads TGTGCCCTTCAACGGGACACTGAAGCTTTCTTT. This encodes CALQRDTEAFF. The J gene is TRBJ1-1, the V gene TRBV7-9; no firm D call. The germline V and J ends were trimmed by 11 bases and 3 bases, with 10 bases remaining between them. CDR1 SEHNR and CDR2 FQNEAQ come from the germline V gene (reference sequence). The CDR3 covers 11 residues.

The chain recombines TRBV3-1 with TRBJ2-7, with unresolved D. Germline V gene lookup returns CDR1 LGHDT and CDR2 YNNKEL (reference sequence). This CDR3 is 13 amino acids long. V shed 1 base and J shed 4 bases, with 8 bases lying between them. CDR3 in DNA: TGTGCCAGCAGCCAAGGGTACGCATACGAGCAGTACTTC. Residues: CASSQGYAYEQYF.

This clonotype has more than one count but fewer than ten. The chain uses TRBV20-1 and TRBJ2-5; D possibly corresponds to TRBD2 (6 bases). This CDR3 spans 14 amino acids. Germline CDR1 DFQATT, CDR2 SNEGSKA (reference sequence). Deletions cut 6 bases from V and 5 bases from J, with 19 bases between. In nucleotides, the CDR3 is TGCAGTGCCACTGACTATCGGGAGAGCGAGACCCAGTACTTC. Translation: CSATDYRESETQYF.

Remarks on this clonotype: One end of the junction fails to match germline, which may point to a read error. Here the CDR3 DNA reads TGTGTCAGCAGCCGAGCGGGCCTTGAGGAGTACAATGAGCAGTTCTTC. Residues: CVSSRAGLEEYNEQFF. V gene TRBV7-9 combines with J gene TRBJ2-1; D might be TRBD2 (6 bases). The CDR3 extends over 16 amino acids. CDR1 and CDR2 (germline): SEHNR, FQNEAQ (reference sequence).

This clonotype was counted a few times. This chain links TRBV7-9 with TRBJ1-2; 8 bases are a match to TRBD1. Germline assignment: CDR1 SEHNR and CDR2 FQNEAQ (reference sequence). The J segment lost 1 base and the V segment lost 5 bases, leaving 9 bases of the junction unmatched. The CDR3 loop spans 16 amino acids. The CDR3 nucleotides are TGTGCCAGCAGCAGATTGGGGACAGGCGTTAACTATGGCTACACCTTC. It specifies CASSRLGTGVNYGYTF.

J is TRBJ2-1 and V is TRBV27, with 11 bases aligning to TRBD2. Germline trimming cut 6 bases from V and 4 bases from J; bases unmatched to any gene: 8. The CDR3 sequence is 16 residues long. Per the germline V gene, CDR1 is MNHEY and CDR2 is SMNVEV (reference sequence). The CDR3 protein is CASRLAGGYSYNEQFF. CDR3 DNA sequence: TGTGCCAGCAGGCTAGCGGGAGGTTATTCTTACAATGAGCAGTTCTTC.

The table lists this clonotype with many counts. The chain combines TRBV12-3 or TRBV12-4 with TRBJ1-4; unclear D gene. Trimming removed 8 bases from V and 8 bases from J, with 18 bases in between. CDR3 length: 14 amino acids. The CDR3 protein is CASFPAGRPEKLFF. The CDR3 DNA follows: TGTGCCAGCTTCCCAGCAGGTCGACCAGAAAAACTGTTTTTT.

This clonotype has only a few counts. The gene calls are TRBV20-1 and TRBJ2-3; D possibly uses TRBD1 or TRBD2 (6 bases each). Deletions cut 6 bases from V and 2 bases from J, with 18 bases between. The CDR3 has 15 residues. The V gene's germline CDR1 is DFQATT and CDR2 SNEGSKA (reference sequence). The CDR3 bases are TGCAGTGCCAGCAGGGGCGCGGGGAACACAGATACGCAGTATTTT. It yields the protein CSASRGAGNTDTQYF.